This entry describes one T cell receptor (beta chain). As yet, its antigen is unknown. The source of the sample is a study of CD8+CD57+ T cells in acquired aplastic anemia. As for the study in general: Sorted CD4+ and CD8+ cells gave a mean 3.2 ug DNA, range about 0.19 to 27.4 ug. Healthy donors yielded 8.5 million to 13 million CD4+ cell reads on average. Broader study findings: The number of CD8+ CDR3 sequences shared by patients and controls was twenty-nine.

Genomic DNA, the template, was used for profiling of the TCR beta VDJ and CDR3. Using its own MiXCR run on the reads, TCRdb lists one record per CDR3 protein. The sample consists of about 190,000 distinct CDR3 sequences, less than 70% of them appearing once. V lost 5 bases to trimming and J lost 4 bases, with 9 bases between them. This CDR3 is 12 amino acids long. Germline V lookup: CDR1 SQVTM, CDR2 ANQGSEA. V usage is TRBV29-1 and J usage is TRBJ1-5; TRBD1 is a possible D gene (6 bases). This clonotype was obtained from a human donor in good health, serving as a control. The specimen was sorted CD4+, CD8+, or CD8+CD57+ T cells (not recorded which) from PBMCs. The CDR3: CSVRQENQPQHF. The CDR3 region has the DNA TGCAGCGTTAGACAGGAGAATCAGCCCCAGCATTTT. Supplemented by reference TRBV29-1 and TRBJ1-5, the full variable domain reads SAVISQKPSRDICQRGTSLTIQCQVDSQVTMMFWYRQQPGQSLTLIATANQGSEATYESGFVIDKFPISRPNLTFSTLTVSNMSPEDSSIYLCSVRQENQPQHFGDGTRLSIL.